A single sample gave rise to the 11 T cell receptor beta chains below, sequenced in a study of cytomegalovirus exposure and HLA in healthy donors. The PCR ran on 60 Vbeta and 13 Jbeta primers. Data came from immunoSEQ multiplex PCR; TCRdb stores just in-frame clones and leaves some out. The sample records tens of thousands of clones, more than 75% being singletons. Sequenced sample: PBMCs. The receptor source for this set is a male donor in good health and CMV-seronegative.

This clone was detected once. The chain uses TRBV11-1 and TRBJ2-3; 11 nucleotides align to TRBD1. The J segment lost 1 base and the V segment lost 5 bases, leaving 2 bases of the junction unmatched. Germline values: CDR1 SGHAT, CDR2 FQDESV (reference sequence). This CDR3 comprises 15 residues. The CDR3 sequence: CASSQDRGRTDTQYF. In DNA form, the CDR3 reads TGTGCCAGCAGCCAGGACAGGGGGCGCACAGATACGCAGTATTTT.

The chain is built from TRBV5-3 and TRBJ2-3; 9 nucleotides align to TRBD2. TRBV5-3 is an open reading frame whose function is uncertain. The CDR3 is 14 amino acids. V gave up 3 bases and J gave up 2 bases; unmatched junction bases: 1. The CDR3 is CARSWGLATDTQYF. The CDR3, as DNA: TGTGCCAGAAGCTGGGGACTAGCCACAGATACGCAGTATTTT.

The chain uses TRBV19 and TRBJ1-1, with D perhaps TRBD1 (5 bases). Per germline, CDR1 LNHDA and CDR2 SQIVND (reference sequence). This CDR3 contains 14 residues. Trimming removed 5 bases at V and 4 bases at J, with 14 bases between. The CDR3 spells CASSLGPGPTEAFF. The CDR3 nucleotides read TGTGCCAGTAGTCTGGGGCCGGGCCCCACTGAAGCTTTCTTT. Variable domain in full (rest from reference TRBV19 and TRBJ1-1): DGGITQSPKYLFRKEGQNVTLSCEQNLNHDAMYWYRQDPGQGLRLIYYSQIVNDFQKGDIAEGYSVSREKKESFPLTVTSAQKNPTAFYLCASSLGPGPTEAFFGQGTRLTVV.

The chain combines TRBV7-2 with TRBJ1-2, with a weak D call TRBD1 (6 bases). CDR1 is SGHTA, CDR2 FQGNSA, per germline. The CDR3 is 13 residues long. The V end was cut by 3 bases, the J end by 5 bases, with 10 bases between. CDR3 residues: CASSFGGQYGYTF. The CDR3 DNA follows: TGTGCCAGCAGCTTCGGGGGGCAATATGGCTACACCTTC.

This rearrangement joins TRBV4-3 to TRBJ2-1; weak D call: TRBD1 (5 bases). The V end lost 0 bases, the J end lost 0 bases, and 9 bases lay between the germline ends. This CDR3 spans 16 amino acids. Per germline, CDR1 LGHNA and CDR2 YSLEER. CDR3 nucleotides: TGCGCCAGCAGCCAAGATCAGGGCATCTCCTACAATGAGCAGTTCTTC. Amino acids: CASSQDQGISYNEQFF.

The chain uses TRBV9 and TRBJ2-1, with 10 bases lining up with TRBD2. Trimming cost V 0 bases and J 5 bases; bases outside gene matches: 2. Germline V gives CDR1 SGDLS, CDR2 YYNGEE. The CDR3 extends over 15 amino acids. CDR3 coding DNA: TGTGCCAGCAGCGTAGGGCTAGCGGGAGACAATGAGCAGTTCTTC. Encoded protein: CASSVGLAGDNEQFF. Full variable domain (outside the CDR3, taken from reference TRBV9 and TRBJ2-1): DSGVTQTPKHLITATGQRVTLRCSPRSGDLSVYWYQQSLDQGLQFLIQYYNGEERAKGNILERFSAQQFPDLHSELNLSSLELGDSALYFCASSVGLAGDNEQFFGPGTRLTVL.

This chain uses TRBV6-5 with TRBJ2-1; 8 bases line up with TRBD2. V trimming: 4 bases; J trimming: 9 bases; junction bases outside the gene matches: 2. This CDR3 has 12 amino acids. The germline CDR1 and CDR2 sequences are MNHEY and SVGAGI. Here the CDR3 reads CASSSGGGEQFF. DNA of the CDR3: TGTGCCAGCAGTTCCGGGGGGGGTGAGCAGTTCTTC.

The CDR3 DNA sequence: TGTGCCAGCTCACAAACGGGAGGGGACTATGGCTACACCTTC. This gives the protein CASSQTGGDYGYTF. The chain recombines TRBV6-5 with TRBJ1-2; D possibly corresponds to TRBD1 (5 bases). Trimming pared 8 bases from V and 3 bases from J, leaving 16 bases between. CDR3 length: 14 amino acids. CDR1 MNHEY and CDR2 SVGAGI come from the germline V gene.

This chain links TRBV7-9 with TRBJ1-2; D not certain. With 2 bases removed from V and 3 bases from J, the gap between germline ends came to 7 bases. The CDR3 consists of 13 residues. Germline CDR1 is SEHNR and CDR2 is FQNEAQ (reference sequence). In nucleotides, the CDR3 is TGTGCCAGCAGCTTATCTAGCCACTATGGCTACACCTTC. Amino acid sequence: CASSLSSHYGYTF.

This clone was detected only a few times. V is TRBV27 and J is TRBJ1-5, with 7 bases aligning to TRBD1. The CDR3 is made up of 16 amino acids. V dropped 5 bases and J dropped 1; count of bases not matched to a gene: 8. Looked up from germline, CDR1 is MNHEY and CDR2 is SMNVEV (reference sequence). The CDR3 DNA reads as TGTGCCAGCAGTGAACAGGGGAGTAGAAGCAATCAGCCCCAGCATTTT. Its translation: CASSEQGSRSNQPQHF.

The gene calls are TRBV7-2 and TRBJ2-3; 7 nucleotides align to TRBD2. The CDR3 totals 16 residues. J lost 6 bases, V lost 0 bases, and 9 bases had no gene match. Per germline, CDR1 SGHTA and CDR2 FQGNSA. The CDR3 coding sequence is TGTGCCAGCAGCTTAGCCCCCGGCGGGGGTTGGGATACGCAGTATTTT. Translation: CASSLAPGGGWDTQYF.